Described below is a single TCR beta chain sequence and its context. Produced via immunoSEQ multiplex PCR; TCRdb's table is partial and in-frame only. The repertoire has 200,000 to 300,000 clones, roughly 88% of them found once; the top ten carry around 3.1%. The data originate from a study of cytomegalovirus exposure and HLA in healthy donors. V lost 5 bases and J lost 0; bases outside the gene matches: 4. The CDR3 has 15 residues. Germline V lookup: CDR1 MNHNY, CDR2 SVGAGI (reference sequence). This chain connects TRBV6-6 to TRBJ2-1; TRBD1 aligns across 7 bases. The source of this sequence is a woman in her 30s in good health and CMV-seronegative. Source material: PBMCs. The CDR3 is CASSGTVPSYNEQFF. In nucleotides, the CDR3 is TGTGCCAGCAGTGGGACAGTCCCCTCCTACAATGAGCAGTTCTTC.